The 8 T cell receptor beta chains below all came from one sample that was sequenced in a study of PD-1 blockade in classical Hodgkin lymphoma. Specified time point: cycle 4 day 1 (C4D1), after around six weeks of nivolumab. Relapse after autologous stem cell transplantation occurred in every patient, and brentuximab vedotin exposure varied. Only in-frame clones appear in the TCRdb table, and some are missing; sequencing was by immunoSEQ multiplex PCR. The sample lists roughly 36,000 clones; around 80% were seen once. The specimen was peripheral blood mononuclear cells (PBMCs), collected before the fourth cycle of nivolumab. The receptors were sampled from a human donor with classical Hodgkin lymphoma.

The J gene is TRBJ2-3, the V gene TRBV7-3, with D hard to call. Germline V gene lookup returns CDR1 SGHTA and CDR2 FQGTGA. Trimming shortened V by 5 bases and J by 7 bases, and 13 bases separated the two germline ends. The CDR3 has 13 amino acids. The CDR3 loop reads CASSHGYENTQYF. CDR3 bases: TGTGCCAGCAGCCACGGGTACGAAAATACGCAGTATTTT.

The chain recombines TRBV7-9 with TRBJ1-6, with D hard to call. The CDR3 covers 17 residues. CDR1 is SEHNR and CDR2 is FQNEAQ in the germline V gene (reference sequence). The V end was cut by 1 base, the J end by 7 bases, with 17 bases between. The CDR3 region is CASSLVPGLRVNSPLHF. Here the CDR3 DNA reads TGTGCCAGCAGCTTAGTCCCAGGACTACGGGTGAATTCACCCCTCCACTTT.

The chain is built from TRBV19 and TRBJ2-6, with D possibly called TRBD1 or TRBD2 (5 bases each). The CDR3 is 16 residues long. CDR1 and CDR2 (germline): LNHDA, SQIVND (reference sequence). V lost 9 bases and J 1 base, leaving 16 bases between the germline ends. As DNA, the CDR3 is TGTGCCAGCTTCCCCGGGACGGCGTCTGGGGCCAACGTCCTGACTTTC. It specifies CASFPGTASGANVLTF.

The rearrangement joins TRBV2 to TRBJ2-5, with TRBD2 matching 7 bases. Germline CDR1 and CDR2: SNHLY and FYNNEI. Trimming at V came to 8 bases and at J to 5 bases, leaving 8 bases not matched to a gene. This CDR3 spans 13 amino acids. The CDR3 region is CASDWGGRETQYF. CDR3 sequence (DNA): TGTGCCAGCGATTGGGGGGGGAGGGAGACCCAGTACTTC.

The rearrangement joins TRBV4-2 to TRBJ2-1; a possible D gene is TRBD2 (5 bases). The CDR3 is made up of 17 amino acids. V was clipped by 3 bases and J by 0 bases, with 15 bases between them. Germline assignment: CDR1 LGHNA and CDR2 YNFKEQ. The CDR3 spells CASSHGNSLDSYNEQFF. CDR3 nucleotides: TGTGCCAGCAGCCACGGGAACAGCCTTGACTCCTACAATGAGCAGTTCTTC.

This clone was seen only a few times. The V call is TRBV7-2, the J call TRBJ2-7, with D hard to call. Between the trimmed V and J ends, which lost 1 base and 5 bases, there was a span of 3 bases. Germline V gene data show CDR1 as SGHTA and CDR2 as FQGNSA. This CDR3 has 11 residues. CDR3 DNA: TGTGCCAGCAGCTTAGTTCACGAGCAGTACTTC. Its translation is CASSLVHEQYF. Full variable domain (rest looked up from reference TRBV7-2 and TRBJ2-7): GAGVSQSPSNKVTEKGKDVELRCDPISGHTALYWYRQSLGQGLEFLIYFQGNSAPDKSGLPSDRFSAERTGGSVSTLTIQRTQQEDSAVYLCASSLVHEQYFGPGTRLTVT.

The rearrangement joins TRBV7-2 to TRBJ1-1; no clear D. The CDR3 sequence is 12 residues long. Germline lookup yields CDR1 SGHTA and CDR2 FQGNSA. V was trimmed by 1 base and J by 11 bases, leaving 11 bases between them. CDR3: CASSLGRLGAFF. CDR3 DNA sequence: TGTGCCAGCAGCTTAGGTCGCCTTGGGGCTTTCTTT.

The chain employs TRBV18 and TRBJ1-6; 8 bases fit TRBD1. V gave up 5 bases and J gave up 8 bases; unmatched junction bases: 5. The germline gives CDR1 KGHSH, CDR2 LQKENI. This CDR3 comprises 14 residues. DNA for the CDR3: TGTGCCAGCTCATCGGGACAGGTGGATTCACCCCTCCACTTT. Translating gives CASSSGQVDSPLHF. The variable domain in full, completed from reference TRBV18 and TRBJ1-6, reads NAGVMQNPRHLVRRRGQEARLRCSPMKGHSHVYWYRQLPEEGLKFMVYLQKENIIDESGMPKERFSAEFPKEGPSILRIQQVVRGDSAAYFCASSSGQVDSPLHFGNGTRLTVT.